The 24 T cell receptor beta chains below all came from one sample that was sequenced in a study of T cells in localized non-small cell lung cancer. Libraries were prepared by immunoSEQ multiplex PCR; TCRdb keeps only in-frame clonotypes and omits some of them. This sample has about 70,000 clones; about four fifths occur once, and the top ten carry around 1.3%. The sequencing used peripheral blood, collected before any cancer treatment. The receptors originated from a female donor of 60 years or more with stage I lung adenocarcinoma.

CDR3 in amino acids: CASSLGDREDVFF. The CDR3 nucleotides are TGTGCCAGCAGCTTAGGGGACAGGGAGGATGTTTTCTTT. The chain combines TRBV7-9 with TRBJ1-1, with 9 bases lining up with TRBD1. The CDR3 contains 13 residues. J was trimmed by 13 bases and V by 1 base; bases with no gene match: 7. Germline CDR1 is SEHNR and CDR2 is FQNEAQ (reference sequence).

This chain joins TRBV6-5 and TRBJ1-2, with D possibly being TRBD1 (5 bases). The CDR3 spans 13 residues. Germline CDR1 reads MNHEY; CDR2 reads SVGAGI. The V end was cut by 5 bases, the J end by 5 bases, with 12 bases between. The CDR3 DNA is TGTGCCAGCAGTGAGCAGGGAGTTTATGGCTACACCTTC. Translating it yields CASSEQGVYGYTF.

The rearrangement joins TRBV6-5 to TRBJ2-3; D may be TRBD1 (5 bases). CDR1 MNHEY and CDR2 SVGAGI come from the germline V gene. The CDR3 has 14 residues. With 5 bases removed from V and 2 bases from J, the gap between germline ends came to 11 bases. CDR3: CASSDRTPTDTQYF. Here the CDR3 DNA reads TGTGCCAGCAGTGACCGGACACCCACAGATACGCAGTATTTT.

This CDR3 reads CSVEAGKLGLHEQYF. The CDR3 region has the DNA TGCAGCGTTGAAGCCGGTAAGCTGGGTTTGCACGAGCAGTACTTC. The chain employs TRBV29-1 and TRBJ2-7; D not resolved. Trimming left V 1 base short and J 5 bases short, with 18 bases between. CDR1 is SQVTM, CDR2 ANQGSEA, per germline. The CDR3 runs to 15 residues.

This rearrangement joins TRBV5-6 to TRBJ2-2; D ambiguous. The germline V and J ends were trimmed by 4 bases and 7 bases, with 5 bases remaining between them. This CDR3 has 11 amino acids. The V gene's germline CDR1 is SGHDT and CDR2 YYEEEE. The DNA for the CDR3 is TGTGCCAGCAGCGGATACGGGGAGCTGTTTTTT. Protein: CASSGYGELFF. Full variable domain (outside the CDR3, taken from reference TRBV5-6 and TRBJ2-2): DAGVTQSPTHLIKTRGQQVTLRCSPKSGHDTVSWYQQALGQGPQFIFQYYEEEERQRGNFPDRFSGHQFPNYSSELNVNALLLGDSALYLCASSGYGELFFGEGSRLTVL.

The rearrangement links TRBV5-6 to TRBJ1-3, with 11 bases identical to TRBD1. Germline values: CDR1 SGHDT, CDR2 YYEEEE. The V segment lost 0 bases and the J segment 5 bases; nucleotides outside the gene matches: 4. This CDR3 comprises 16 residues. CDR3 protein: CASSLGWDRGRNTIYF. The DNA for the CDR3 is TGTGCCAGCAGCTTGGGCTGGGACAGGGGGAGAAACACCATATATTTT.

The CDR3 DNA follows: TGCGCCAGCAGCTTGGGCGGGACCACAGATACGCAGTATTTT. Its protein is CASSLGGTTDTQYF. V and J are TRBV5-1 and TRBJ2-3; a possible D gene is TRBD2 (6 bases). This CDR3 region has 14 residues. Germline CDR1 reads SGHRS; CDR2 reads YFSETQ. Trimming cost V 0 bases and J 2 bases, with 7 bases left between them.

The V and J genes are TRBV2 and TRBJ2-1; TRBD2 matches at 8 bases. V gave up 11 bases and J gave up 7 bases; unmatched junction bases: 7. Germline V gene data show CDR1 as SNHLY and CDR2 as FYNNEI. CDR3 length: 12 residues. The CDR3 nucleotides are TGTGCCGGGCGGGGGGCTGGAAATGAGCAGTTCTTC. Amino acid sequence: CAGRGAGNEQFF.

The chain couples TRBV28 to TRBJ2-3, with 16 bases that match TRBD2. The CDR3 is 18 amino acids. With V trimmed by 2 bases and J by 2 bases, 4 bases remained unmatched. Germline V gene data show CDR1 as MDHEN and CDR2 as SYDVKM. The CDR3 region is CASSLSGTSGRVTDTQYF. The CDR3 DNA sequence: TGTGCCAGCAGTTTAAGCGGGACTAGCGGGAGGGTCACAGATACGCAGTATTTT.

CDR3 amino acids: CASSSAGADTQYF. For the CDR3, the DNA is TGTGCCAGCAGCTCTGCAGGGGCAGATACGCAGTATTTT. The J gene is TRBJ2-3, the V gene TRBV5-4; D perhaps matches TRBD1 (6 bases). The CDR3 has 13 residues. The V end was cut by 3 bases, the J end by 4 bases, with 9 bases between. Germline V gene lookup returns CDR1 SGHNT and CDR2 YYREEE (reference sequence). Using reference TRBV5-4 and TRBJ2-3 for the parts outside the CDR3, the full variable domain is ETGVTQSPTHLIKTRGQQVTLRCSSQSGHNTVSWYQQALGQGPQFIFQYYREEENGRGNFPPRFSGLQFPNYSSELNVNALELDDSALYLCASSSAGADTQYFGPGTRLTVL.

The chain joins TRBV5-4 to TRBJ2-1; D may correspond to TRBD1 or TRBD2 (6 bases each). V was shortened by 2 bases and J by 9 bases, with 15 bases between the two germline ends. The germline V gene encodes CDR1 SGHNT and CDR2 YYREEE (reference sequence). This CDR3 is built from 14 residues. In DNA form, the CDR3 reads TGTGCCAGCAGCTTCTCTATCTGGGGGGCTGAGCAGTTCTTC. This sequence encodes CASSFSIWGAEQFF.

This rearrangement joins TRBV28 to TRBJ1-2, with D unclear. The CDR3 contains 12 residues. V was clipped by 8 bases and J by 7 bases, with 14 bases between them. CDR1 is MDHEN and CDR2 is SYDVKM in the germline V gene. CDR3: CASYAGSGGYTF. In DNA form, the CDR3 reads TGTGCCAGCTACGCAGGAAGTGGTGGCTACACCTTC.

This clone showed up just once. The chain recombines TRBV11-1 with TRBJ2-1; 8 nucleotides match TRBD1. The CDR3 extends over 19 amino acids. V lost 1 base and J lost 3; bases outside the gene matches: 14. Germline CDR1 and CDR2: SGHAT and FQDESV (reference sequence). CDR3 bases: TGTGCCAGCAGCTTAGTCCCAGGGGGCGTGGCGGTCGTCTACAATGAGCAGTTCTTC. Its protein is CASSLVPGGVAVVYNEQFF. Based on the CDR3 plus reference TRBV11-1 and TRBJ2-1, the full variable domain is EAEVAQSPRYKITEKSQAVAFWCDPISGHATLYWYRQILGQGPELLVQFQDESVVDDSQLPKDRFSAERLKGVDSTLKIQPAELGDSAMYLCASSLVPGGVAVVYNEQFFGPGTRLTVL.

The rearrangement uses TRBV5-1 and TRBJ1-2; TRBD1 is a possible D gene (5 bases). Trimming took 0 bases from V and 3 from J, leaving 9 bases between them. CDR1 SGHRS and CDR2 YFSETQ come from the germline V gene. The CDR3 totals 14 residues. The CDR3 region is CASSLGQKDYGYTF. The CDR3 nucleotides are TGCGCCAGCAGCTTGGGACAGAAGGACTATGGCTACACCTTC. Looking up the rest from reference TRBV5-1 and TRBJ1-2 gives the full variable domain: KAGVTQTPRYLIKTRGQQVTLSCSPISGHRSVSWYQQTPGQGLQFLFEYFSETQRNKGNFPGRFSGRQFSNSRSEMNVSTLELGDSALYLCASSLGQKDYGYTFGSGTRLTVV.

This clone was observed once. The chain links TRBV5-1 to TRBJ1-2; D call uncertain. Germline CDR1 is SGHRS and CDR2 is YFSETQ. Deletions cut 0 bases from V and 3 bases from J, with 12 bases between. CDR3 length: 15 residues. The CDR3 DNA reads TGCGCCAGCAGCTTGGCCGGACGGAGTGACTATGGCTACACCTTC. Its protein product is CASSLAGRSDYGYTF.

V usage is TRBV6-1 and J usage is TRBJ2-5; no reliable D call. The length of the CDR3 is 14 residues. Looked up from germline, CDR1 is MNHNS and CDR2 is SASEGT. Trimming stripped 1 base from V and 5 bases from J, with 11 bases between. CDR3 loop: CASSEGPNGETQYF. Written as DNA, the CDR3 is TGTGCCAGCAGTGAAGGGCCTAACGGGGAGACCCAGTACTTC.

The rearrangement links TRBV10-3 to TRBJ2-2; no definite D call. The CDR3 contains 14 residues. CDR1 and CDR2 (germline): ENHRY, SYGVKD. Between the trimmed V and J ends, which lost 7 bases and 0 bases, there was a span of 9 bases. The CDR3 DNA follows: TGTGCCATCACCCCGAGCGCGAACACCGGGGAGCTGTTTTTT. Protein: CAITPSANTGELFF.

The chain is built from TRBV4-2 and TRBJ2-2; D is uncertain. The CDR3 extends over 17 amino acids. The germline V gene encodes CDR1 LGHNA and CDR2 YNFKEQ. V shed 1 base and J shed 6 bases, with 18 bases lying between them. The CDR3 sequence is CASSQVPGEVFAGELFF. DNA for the CDR3: TGTGCCAGCAGCCAAGTTCCCGGAGAAGTATTTGCCGGGGAGCTGTTTTTT.

The chain employs TRBV27 and TRBJ1-2, with 7 bases fitting TRBD1. The J segment lost 4 bases and the V segment lost 5 bases, leaving 10 bases of the junction unmatched. The CDR3 totals 15 residues. Germline values: CDR1 MNHEY, CDR2 SMNVEV (reference sequence). Here the CDR3 reads CASSPVDREGYGYTF. In DNA form, the CDR3 reads TGTGCCAGCAGTCCAGTCGACAGGGAGGGCTATGGCTACACCTTC.

V usage is TRBV5-4 and J usage is TRBJ2-1; TRBD1 matches at 8 bases. The J segment lost 9 bases and the V segment lost 4 bases, leaving 12 bases of the junction unmatched. CDR1 is SGHNT, CDR2 YYREEE, per germline (reference sequence). CDR3 length: 15 amino acids. The CDR3 protein is CASSTPRQGKIEQFF. The CDR3 DNA reads as TGTGCCAGCAGCACGCCCCGACAGGGGAAGATTGAGCAGTTCTTC. Supplemented by reference TRBV5-4 and TRBJ2-1, the full variable domain reads ETGVTQSPTHLIKTRGQQVTLRCSSQSGHNTVSWYQQALGQGPQFIFQYYREEENGRGNFPPRFSGLQFPNYSSELNVNALELDDSALYLCASSTPRQGKIEQFFGPGTRLTVL.

The V gene is TRBV10-3, the J gene TRBJ2-5, with D hard to call. V lost 2 bases and J lost 4, with 2 bases in between. CDR1 is ENHRY, CDR2 SYGVKD, per germline. The CDR3 totals 11 residues. CDR3 in DNA: TGTGCCATCAGTGAGAGAGAGACCCAGTACTTC. It translates to CAISERETQYF.

This chain uses TRBV23-1 with TRBJ2-7, with a weak D call TRBD2 (6 bases). TRBV23-1 is an ORF, with its function uncertain. The V and J ends lost 4 bases and 5 bases respectively, with 12 bases between them. The CDR3 is made up of 13 amino acids. CDR3 in DNA: TGCGCCAGCAGTCGGAGGGAGTGGGACGAGCAGTACTTC. Residues: CASSRREWDEQYF.

This chain uses TRBV7-6 with TRBJ2-2; 10 positions agree with TRBD2. J was trimmed by 6 bases and V by 1 base; bases with no gene match: 5. The CDR3 contains 16 residues. Germline lookup yields CDR1 SGHVS and CDR2 FNYEAQ. CDR3 DNA sequence: TGTGCCAGCAGCTTAGGCCTAGCGGGAGCGTCCGGGGAGCTGTTTTTT. This encodes CASSLGLAGASGELFF.

The gene calls are TRBV6-1 and TRBJ2-1; the D call may be TRBD1 or TRBD2 (6 bases each). V lost 7 bases and J 3 bases, leaving 13 bases between the germline ends. The germline V gene has CDR1 MNHNS and CDR2 SASEGT. The CDR3 runs 14 residues. CDR3 sequence (DNA): TGTGCCAGCATTAGGGGGGCAGGCTACAATGAGCAGTTCTTC. The encoded protein is CASIRGAGYNEQFF.